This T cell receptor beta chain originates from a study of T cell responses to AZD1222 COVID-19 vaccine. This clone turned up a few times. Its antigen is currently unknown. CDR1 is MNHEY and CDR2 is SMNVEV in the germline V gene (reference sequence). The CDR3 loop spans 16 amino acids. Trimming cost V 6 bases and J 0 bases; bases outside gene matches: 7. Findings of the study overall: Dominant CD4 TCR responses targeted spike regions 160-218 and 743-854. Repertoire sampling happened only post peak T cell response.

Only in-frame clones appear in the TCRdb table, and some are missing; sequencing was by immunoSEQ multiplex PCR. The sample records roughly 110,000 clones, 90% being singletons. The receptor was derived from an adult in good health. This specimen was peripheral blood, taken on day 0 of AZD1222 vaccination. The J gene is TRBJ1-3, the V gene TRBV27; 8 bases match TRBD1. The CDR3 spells CASSLTGQGSGNTIYF. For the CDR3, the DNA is TGTGCCAGCAGCCTAACCGGACAGGGCTCTGGAAACACCATATATTTT.